Following are 9 T cell receptor beta chains from one sample sequenced in a study of OX40 agonist ivuxolimab in advanced cancers. Here immunoSEQ multiplex PCR was the method, and the copy in TCRdb shows in-frame clones only, minus some. Among about 66,000 clones listed, about 90% were seen once. Here the sequenced sample was CD4+ or CD8+ T cells sorted from blood, taken in a trial of the OX40 agonist ivuxolimab. These receptors were taken from an adult with an advanced solid tumor such as melanoma, head and neck, liver or kidney cancer.

The chain joins TRBV2 to TRBJ2-1; the D gene is possibly TRBD1 (8 bases). The germline V gene has CDR1 SNHLY and CDR2 FYNNEI. The germline V and J ends were trimmed by 7 bases and 7 bases, with 14 bases remaining between them. This CDR3 spans 13 amino acids. DNA for the CDR3: TGTGCCAGCACTGGACAGGGAGGGAATGAGCAGTTCTTC. Translating it yields CASTGQGGNEQFF. The full variable domain, rest sourced from reference TRBV2 and TRBJ2-1, is EPEVTQTPSHQVTQMGQEVILRCVPISNHLYFYWYRQILGQKVEFLVSFYNNEISEKSEIFDDQFSVERPDGSNFTLKIRSTKLEDSAMYFCASTGQGGNEQFFGPGTRLTVL.

V gene TRBV28 combines with J gene TRBJ1-2; a weak D match, TRBD1 (6 bases). V was shortened by 7 bases and J by 6 bases, with 27 bases between the two germline ends. This CDR3 comprises 17 residues. Germline V gene lookup returns CDR1 MDHEN and CDR2 SYDVKM. The CDR3 sequence: CASIYGGQGLSVDGYTF. In nucleotides, the CDR3 is TGTGCCAGCATCTATGGGGGGCAGGGCCTCTCTGTGGATGGCTACACCTTC.

The chain carries TRBV28 and TRBJ2-5; TRBD1 might be the D (5 bases). V was trimmed by 7 bases and J by 7 bases, leaving 10 bases between them. The CDR3 has 11 amino acids. CDR1 is MDHEN and CDR2 is SYDVKM in the germline V gene. The CDR3 protein is CASTGQGTQYF. The DNA for the CDR3 is TGTGCCAGCACCGGCCAGGGGACCCAGTACTTC. Variable domain in full (rest from reference TRBV28 and TRBJ2-5): DVKVTQSSRYLVKRTGEKVFLECVQDMDHENMFWYRQDPGLGLRLIYFSYDVKMKEKGDIPEGYSVSREKKERFSLILESASTNQTSMYLCASTGQGTQYFGPGTRLLVL.

The chain uses TRBV18 and TRBJ2-1; 7 nucleotides line up with TRBD2. V dropped 3 bases and J dropped 8; count of bases not matched to a gene: 10. The CDR3 spans 15 residues. Germline V gene data show CDR1 as KGHSH and CDR2 as LQKENI. The CDR3 DNA reads TGTGCCAGCTCACCTGTCCAGCGGGGATGGGATGAGCAGTTCTTC. Amino acid sequence: CASSPVQRGWDEQFF.

The chain has TRBV7-9 and TRBJ1-4; 7 positions match TRBD1. The V gene end was trimmed by 0 bases and the J gene end by 8 bases; junction bases not matched to a gene: 3. CDR3 size: 14 residues. CDR1 is SEHNR, CDR2 FQNEAQ, per germline (reference sequence). The CDR3 protein is CASSLAQGDEKLFF. CDR3 in DNA: TGTGCCAGCAGCTTAGCCCAGGGGGACGAAAAACTGTTTTTT.

The table lists this clone with a few counts. The gene calls are TRBV18 and TRBJ2-5; 11 bases are shared with TRBD1. The J segment lost 4 bases and the V segment lost 6 bases, leaving 7 bases of the junction unmatched. CDR1 is KGHSH, CDR2 LQKENI, per germline. The CDR3 is made up of 15 amino acids. The CDR3 here is CASSLGQGARETQYF. CDR3 nucleotide sequence: TGTGCCAGCTCCCTTGGACAGGGGGCGCGAGAGACCCAGTACTTC.

In regard to this clone: The junction and the germline gene differ at one end; a read error may be behind it. CDR3 protein: CASSPGTTYNEQFF. The DNA of the CDR3 is TGTGCTAGCAGCCCAGGGACTACTTACAATGAGCAGTTCTTC. V and J are TRBV7-7 and TRBJ2-1; 7 nucleotides agree with TRBD2. From germline, CDR1 is SSHAT and CDR2 FNYEAQ (reference sequence). There are 14 residues in the CDR3.

V gene TRBV11-2 combines with J gene TRBJ2-5; D is undetermined. Germline assignment: CDR1 SGHAT and CDR2 FQNNGV. CDR3 length equals 15 residues. V was trimmed by 5 bases and J by 2 bases, leaving 15 bases between them. CDR3 loop: CASSTPQTPQETQYF. The CDR3 nucleotides are TGTGCCAGCAGCACCCCCCAGACACCACAAGAGACCCAGTACTTC.

In its sample, this clone was seen once. The chain combines TRBV6-6 with TRBJ2-2, with 10 bases identical to TRBD2. Germline CDR1 and CDR2: MNHNY and SVGAGI (reference sequence). The V and J ends lost 6 bases and 3 bases, in that order; junction bases with no gene match: 4. The CDR3 loop spans 15 amino acids. In DNA form, the CDR3 reads TGTGCCAGCAGAACTAGCGGGACAGACACCGGGGAGCTGTTTTTT. Residues: CASRTSGTDTGELFF.